The rows below give T cell receptor beta chains drawn from one sample of a study of blood T cells in healthy people across ages. TCRdb processed the 5' RACE reads anew with MiXCR; each CDR3 protein has one entry. The table includes 590,000 or so distinct CDR3 sequences, about 30% detected once. Sample: blood. The receptors come from a woman aged 80 or over in good health. The CDR3 runs from the conserved cysteine through the conserved F or W. A D gene is named only where the DNA matches it firmly. Where a row states a size, it is once, few, many or the class of an expanded clone; other rows omit it.

>many|TRBJ2-3|TRBV5-1|-
TGCGCCAGCAGCTTTGGGCGGGGGCACACAGATACGCAGTATTTT
CASSFGRGHTDTQYF
>many|TRBJ2-7|TRBV20-1|TRBD1
TGCAGTGCGACGGTAGGACAGGGGAGAAACGAGCAGTACTTC
CSATVGQGRNEQYF
>-|TRBJ1-4|TRBV3-1|-
TGTGCCAGCAGCCAAAGACTCGAAGAAAAACTGTTTTTT
CASSQRLEEKLFF
>many|TRBJ1-2|TRBV4-2|-
TGTGCCAGCAGCCAACTGGTCTATCGGAGGGATGGCTACACCTTC
CASSQLVYRRDGYTF
>once|TRBJ2-3|TRBV20-1|-
TGCAGTGCTATCAGGAATCTCTTTAGCACAGATACGCAGTATTTT
CSAIRNLFSTDTQYF
>-|TRBJ2-7|TRBV6-1|-
TGTGCCAGCAGTGAAGGGTTAGGGAGGGGGGACGAGCAGTACTTC
CASSEGLGRGDEQYF
>few|TRBJ1-1|TRBV10-3|TRBD1
TGTGCCATCGGGACAGGGGGAAGCACTGAAGCTTTCTTT
CAIGTGGSTEAFF
>-|TRBJ2-7|TRBV7-3|-
TGTGCCAGCACCTATCGCAGGGCCCACTACGAGCAGTACTTC
CASTYRRAHYEQYF
>-|TRBJ2-3|TRBV28|-
TGTGCCAGCAGTTTATGGGACAGTTTAGGGGATACGCAGTATTTT
CASSLWDSLGDTQYF
>-|TRBJ2-1|TRBV24-1|TRBD1
TGTGCCACCAGTGGAATGCAGGGGGCTTACAATGAGCAGTTCTTC
CATSGMQGAYNEQFF
>-|TRBJ1-5|TRBV25-1|-
TGTGCCAGCAGTGCCTCGATAGGTGAGAATCAGCCCCAGCATTTT
CASSASIGENQPQHF
>many|TRBJ2-1|TRBV9|-
TGTGCCAGCAGCGTACTTCCGGGTAGCAATGAGCAGTTCTTC
CASSVLPGSNEQFF
>many|TRBJ2-3|TRBV9|-
TGTGCCAGCAGCGGGGGACTCAAAACAGATACGCAGTATTTT
CASSGGLKTDTQYF
>-|TRBJ2-7|TRBV20-1|TRBD1
TGCAGTGCTAGAGATTTGAGGGACAGGGTAACGGGTGAGCAGTACTTC
CSARDLRDRVTGEQYF
>-|TRBJ2-2|TRBV20-1|-
TGCAGTGCTAGAGGGAGGACCGGAAACACCGGGGAGCTGTTTTTT
CSARGRTGNTGELFF
>many|TRBJ2-2|TRBV7-2|TRBD1
TGTGCCAGCAGCCCAAGACAGGGGACCGGGGAGCTGTTTTTT
CASSPRQGTGELFF
>many|TRBJ2-1|TRBV20-1|TRBD2
TGCAGTGCTCACTCGGGGGGCAATGAGCAGTTCTTC
CSAHSGGNEQFF
>many|TRBJ1-2|TRBV7-2|TRBD1
TGTGCCAGCAGCTTCGCGCCAGGGGGAACAGGGGGCGGCTATGGCTACACCTTC
CASSFAPGGTGGGYGYTF
>many|TRBJ2-3|TRBV7-3|TRBD1
TGTGCCAGCAGCTTAACCGGACAGGCTACCACAGATACGCAGTATTTT
CASSLTGQATTDTQYF
>few|TRBJ2-3|TRBV7-9|-
TGTGCCAGCAGCTTAAGGGGGACCTACGGGGCAGATACGCAGTATTTT
CASSLRGTYGADTQYF
>many|TRBJ1-1|TRBV7-3|-
TGTGCCAGCAGCTTCCTTCCTAGACAGAGAGTGAACACTGAAGCTTTCTTT
CASSFLPRQRVNTEAFF
>-|TRBJ2-1|TRBV20-1|-
TGCAGTGCTGGCGAGGTCTCCTACAATGAGCAGTTCTTC
CSAGEVSYNEQFF
>once|TRBJ2-2|TRBV20-1|TRBD2
TGCAGTGCTATAGCGGGGGGGCGGACCGGGGAGCTGTTTTTT
CSAIAGGRTGELFF
>once|TRBJ2-7|TRBV7-2|TRBD1
TGTGCCAGCAGCTTAACCGGGACAGTTCCTTACGAGCAGTACTTC
CASSLTGTVPYEQYF
>-|TRBJ2-2|TRBV6-6|-
TGTGCCAGCAGTTACGGACAACGAAGTTATGACGCCGGGGAGCTGTTTTTT
CASSYGQRSYDAGELFF
>-|TRBJ2-3|TRBV4-1|TRBD2
TGCGCCAGCAGCCTTAGACTAGCGGGGGACACAGATACGCAGTATTTT
CASSLRLAGDTDTQYF
>many|TRBJ1-6|TRBV27|-
TGTGCCAGCAGTTTCCGTGGAGGGGACTCCTATAATTCACCCCTCCACTTT
CASSFRGGDSYNSPLHF
>-|TRBJ1-2|TRBV6-5|TRBD1
TGTGCCAGCAGCGGTTCAGGGGGGGGCTATGGCTACACCTTC
CASSGSGGGYGYTF
>-|TRBJ1-5|TRBV6-6|-
TGTGCCAGCAGCTCAGTAGGATCTTATAGCAATCAGCCCCAGCATTTT
CASSSVGSYSNQPQHF
>few|TRBJ1-3|TRBV9|TRBD1
TGTGCCAGCAGCGCCCAGGGGGAGTCTGGAAACACCATATATTTT
CASSAQGESGNTIYF
>many|TRBJ2-3|TRBV20-1|TRBD2
TGCAGTGCCCGGGACTCTAGCGGGGGTAGAGATACGCAGTATTTT
CSARDSSGGRDTQYF
>-|TRBJ1-5|TRBV7-2|TRBD1
TGTGCCAGCAGCAAAGGCGGGGACAGGGAACTCTATAGCAATCAGCCCCAGCATTTT
CASSKGGDRELYSNQPQHF
>many|TRBJ2-5|TRBV9|-
TGTGCCAGCAGCGTAGCGGGGAGACCCCAAGAGACCCAGTACTTC
CASSVAGRPQETQYF
>few|TRBJ1-1|TRBV5-6|TRBD1
TGTGCCAGCAGCTTGACAGGGGGCGCCTACACTGAAGCTTTCTTT
CASSLTGGAYTEAFF
>many|TRBJ2-1|TRBV20-1|TRBD2
TGCAGTGCCATACTAGCGGGGGGGCCGTTTGAGCAGTTCTTC
CSAILAGGPFEQFF
>-|TRBJ1-2|TRBV20-1|-
TGCAGTGCTAGTTCGGGTCGCGTTGGCTACACCTTC
CSASSGRVGYTF
>many|TRBJ1-4|TRBV7-9|-
TGTGCCAGCGGCAAGGGTCCAACTAATGAAAAACTGTTTTTT
CASGKGPTNEKLFF
>many|TRBJ2-3|TRBV27|TRBD2
TGTGCCAGCAGTTTATGGGCTAGCGGGGATGGCACAGATACGCAGTATTTT
CASSLWASGDGTDTQYF
>-|TRBJ2-7|TRBV7-2|-
TGTGCCAGCAGCCCCGGGGGCGGTATTATCTACGGGCAGTACTTC
CASSPGGGIIYGQYF
>-|TRBJ1-1|TRBV5-1|-
TGCGCCAGCAGCTCCCGAGCTGGGGGGCGAAGCACTGAAGCTTTCTTT
CASSSRAGGRSTEAFF
>many|TRBJ2-5|TRBV20-1|TRBD2
TGCAGTGCTTTGACTAGCGGGGGAGAGACCCAGTACTTC
CSALTSGGETQYF
>-|TRBJ2-2|TRBV5-1|TRBD2
TGCGCCAGCAGCCCTAGCGGGGGGGCCGTTTCCGGGGAGCTGTTTTTT
CASSPSGGAVSGELFF
>-|TRBJ2-3|TRBV25-1|-
TGTGCCAGCAGTGAGATAGGCAGAACACATACGCAGTATTTT
CASSEIGRTHTQYF
>many|TRBJ2-1|TRBV24-1|-
TGTGCCACCAGTGGCCGAAGACCATACAATGAGCAGTTCTTC
CATSGRRPYNEQFF
>-|TRBJ2-1|TRBV5-1|-
TGCGCCAGCAGCTTGGGGGGCCGGTCCAATGAGCAGTTCTTC
CASSLGGRSNEQFF
>few|TRBJ1-1|TRBV5-1|-
TGCGCCAGCAGCTTGGAAGGCAGAGTGAACACTGAAGCTTTCTTT
CASSLEGRVNTEAFF
>-|TRBJ1-3|TRBV12-3/TRBV12-4|-
TGTGCCAGCTTGCCGGACCTCTCTGGAAACACCATATATTTT
CASLPDLSGNTIYF